This T cell receptor beta chain derives from a study of shared clonotypes between healthy human individuals. Study information: Donor ages ranged 18 to 49 years: a couple of women, a few men.

Study findings and constraints: Only blood underwent sampling, and tissue repertoires likely differ.

CDR1 is MNHEY and CDR2 is SMNVEV in the germline V gene (reference sequence). This CDR3 spans 11 amino acids. Trimming stripped 5 bases from V and 2 bases from J, with 4 bases between. Profiled with immunoSEQ multiplex PCR; TCRdb holds only in-frame clones, not every one. This sample has a few hundred thousand clones; roughly 70% occur once, and the top ten carry roughly 10%. In its sample, this clone was seen once. Its antigen is as yet unknown. A single base separates this from a much larger clone, so it may be a read error. Donors comprised only Caucasian adults living in Nashville, Tennessee. CD4+ cells were split into CD45RA+ naive and CD45RA-negative memory subsets.

The clonotype was recovered from a man aged 25 to 45 in good health. This chain links TRBV27 with TRBJ2-7; D not certain. Specimen: memory CD4+ T cells sorted from blood. Subset given: CD45RA-negative fraction. The CDR3 bases are TGTGCCAGCAGTCCCCCCTACGAGCAGTACTTC. It specifies CASSPPYEQYF.